This entry features one TCR beta chain sequence. The data stem from a study of blood T cell repertoires in COVID-19. The overall study: PBMCs, B-cell-depleted T cells, or T cells provided the cDNA or gDNA that made up the material.

Seattle's enrolled individuals joined amid active infection and were then monitored longitudinally. Here immunoSEQ multiplex PCR was the method, and the copy in TCRdb shows in-frame clones only, minus some. Here the sample spans 250,000 or so clones, approximately 91% being singletons. Trimming removed 3 bases from V and 4 bases from J; junction bases left unmatched: 10. CDR1 and CDR2 from the germline V gene are SGHAT and FQNNGV. This CDR3 spans 17 amino acids. The receptor comes from a man aged 30 to 45 with COVID-19, enrolled during active disease. Sequenced material: peripheral blood. The chain carries TRBV11-2 and TRBJ2-3; TRBD1 aligns across 10 bases. The CDR3 region has the DNA TGTGCCAGCAGCTTCCACCGGGACAGGGGAGCTCCAGATACGCAGTATTTT. As protein: CASSFHRDRGAPDTQYF.